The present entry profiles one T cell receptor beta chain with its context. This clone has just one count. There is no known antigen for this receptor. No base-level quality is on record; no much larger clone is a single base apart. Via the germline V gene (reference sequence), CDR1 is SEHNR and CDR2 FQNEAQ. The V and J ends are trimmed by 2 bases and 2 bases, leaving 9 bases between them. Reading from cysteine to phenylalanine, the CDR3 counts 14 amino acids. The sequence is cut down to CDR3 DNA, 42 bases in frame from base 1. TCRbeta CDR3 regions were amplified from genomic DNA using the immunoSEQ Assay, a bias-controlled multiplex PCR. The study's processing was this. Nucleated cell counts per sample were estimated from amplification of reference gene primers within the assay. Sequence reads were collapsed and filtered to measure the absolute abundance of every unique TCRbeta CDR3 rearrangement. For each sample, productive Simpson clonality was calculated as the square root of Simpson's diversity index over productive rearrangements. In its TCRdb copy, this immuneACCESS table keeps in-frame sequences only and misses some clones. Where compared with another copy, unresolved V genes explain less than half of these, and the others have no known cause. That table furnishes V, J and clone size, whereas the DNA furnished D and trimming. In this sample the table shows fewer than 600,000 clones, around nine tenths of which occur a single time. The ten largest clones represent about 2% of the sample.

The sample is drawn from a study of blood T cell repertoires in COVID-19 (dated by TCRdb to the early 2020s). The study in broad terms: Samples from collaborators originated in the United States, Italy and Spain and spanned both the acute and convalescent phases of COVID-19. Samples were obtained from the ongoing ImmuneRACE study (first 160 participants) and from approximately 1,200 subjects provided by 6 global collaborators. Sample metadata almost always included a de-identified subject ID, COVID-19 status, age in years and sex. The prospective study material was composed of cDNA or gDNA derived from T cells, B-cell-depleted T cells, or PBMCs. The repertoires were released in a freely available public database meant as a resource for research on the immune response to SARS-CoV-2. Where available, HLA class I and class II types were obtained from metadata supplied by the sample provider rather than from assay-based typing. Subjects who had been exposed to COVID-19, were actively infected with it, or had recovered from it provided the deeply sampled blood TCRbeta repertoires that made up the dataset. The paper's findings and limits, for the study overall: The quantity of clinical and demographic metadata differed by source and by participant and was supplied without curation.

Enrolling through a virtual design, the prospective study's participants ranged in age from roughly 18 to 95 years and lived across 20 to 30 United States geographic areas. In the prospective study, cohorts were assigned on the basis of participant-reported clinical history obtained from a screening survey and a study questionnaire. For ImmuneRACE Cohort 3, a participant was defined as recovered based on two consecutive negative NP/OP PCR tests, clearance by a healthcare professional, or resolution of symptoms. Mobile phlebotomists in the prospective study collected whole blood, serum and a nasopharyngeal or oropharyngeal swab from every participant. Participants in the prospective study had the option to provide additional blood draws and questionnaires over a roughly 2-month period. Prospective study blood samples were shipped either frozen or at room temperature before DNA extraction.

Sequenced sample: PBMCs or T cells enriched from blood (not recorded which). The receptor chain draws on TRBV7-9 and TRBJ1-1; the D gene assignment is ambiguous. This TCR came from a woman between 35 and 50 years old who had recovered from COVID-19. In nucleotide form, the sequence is TGTGCCAGCAGCTTAATCGGGGATAACACTGAAGCTTTCTTT. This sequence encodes CASSLIGDNTEAFF.